The clone carrying this TCR beta chain appeared a single time. The target antigen is unknown. PCR involved 60 Vbeta and 13 Jbeta primers. TCRdb keeps only in-frame clones here, not all; method: immunoSEQ multiplex PCR. The sample records 110,000 to 150,000 clones, about two thirds being singletons. This entry belongs to a study of cytomegalovirus exposure and HLA in healthy donors. Study outcomes and limitations: As was reported, the classifier diagnosed cytomegalovirus status with high specificity and sensitivity. Over 15,000 TCR beta sequences were associated with HLA alleles at 0.05 false discovery rate in a later analysis. An Asian-associated ancestry cluster reportedly showed fewer N-insertions than the approximately 650-donor mean in a later analysis.

V was pared by 0 bases and J by 7 bases, with 15 bases between. The CDR3 is made up of 15 amino acids. Germline V gives CDR1 SGHTA, CDR2 FQGNSA. The V gene is TRBV7-2, the J gene TRBJ2-5, with D maybe TRBD2 (6 bases). Sequencing was performed on PBMCs. This TCR came from a man aged 40-50 years in good health and CMV-seronegative. The CDR3 DNA follows: TGTGCCAGCAGCTTAGCCCTGGGACTTTTGGGGACCCAGTACTTC. Protein sequence: CASSLALGLLGTQYF.